This T cell receptor (beta chain) was sequenced for a study of T cells after yellow fever vaccination (dated by TCRdb to the late 2010s). About the full investigation: Libraries from fractions with low cell numbers were prepared with the SMART-Seq v4 Ultra Low Input RNA kit. Bulk TCR alpha and beta repertoires were sequenced longitudinally to track T-cell clones before and after primary and booster YFV17D yellow fever vaccination. Blood samples were taken at several timepoints before and after primary and secondary immunization, and bulk PBMC replicates and cell subsets were isolated. Two healthy male donors, one aged 18 to 29 and one aged 30 to 39 years, were included in the cohort.

As concerns this clonotype: Its antigen remains undetermined. Base qualities are not at hand, and no much larger clone is one base apart.

Summary of the overall study and its limitations: A small fraction of clonotypes showed up in both the CD4 and CD8 compartments, probably as a result of convergent recombination. FACS-sorted repertoires could contain abundant contaminating clonotypes from the bulk population, so computational filtering was required. Most clones expanded after primary vaccination were re-detected after the booster (around 96% of CD4 and approximately 85% of CD8), suggesting broad memory maintenance. Compared with the primary T-cell response, the secondary T-cell response was faster but weaker, reaching its peak on day 5 rather than on day 15. The study included only a couple of donors, which limits how far the findings can be generalized.

The treatment or condition label for this specimen denotes: live attenuated yellow fever vaccine strain. A standard Ficoll-Paque protocol was used to isolate PBMCs from peripheral blood. CD4 and CD8 T-cell fractions were isolated with Dynabeads CD4 and CD8 positive selection kits. TriZol was used to extract RNA from bulk PBMCs, from CD4 and CD8 fractions, and from dextramer-positive and dextramer-negative fractions. Including cysteine and phenylalanine, the CDR3 has 13 amino acids. The sequence is cut down to CDR3 DNA, 39 bases in frame from base 1. Trimming at the junction amounts to 5 bases on V and 4 bases on J, and the germline ends lie 14 bases apart. CDR1 SQVTM and CDR2 ANQGSEA were looked up in the germline V gene. Sequencing used an Illumina NovaSeq 6000. TCR cDNA was synthesized by 5'RACE template switching, through which a universal primer site and unique molecular identifiers were introduced. Priming of cDNA synthesis was performed from both the TCR alpha and TCR beta constant segments. Two PCR steps were used to amplify libraries, with sample barcodes and sequencing adapters being added in the second step. Sequencing of the libraries was done on either Illumina HiSeq 2500 (2x100 bp) or NovaSeq (2x150 bp). The source study handled its data this way. MIGEC was used to demultiplex reads and collapse the reads into UMI consensus sequences, and MiXCR was used for V(D)J alignment. Vaccine-responding clonotypes were defined with edgeR using replicate PBMC samples, requiring FDR below 0.01 and a log2 fold change above 5 up to day 15. Each bulk clonotype was labeled CD4 or CD8 based on which sequenced repertoire, CD4 or CD8, contained the clonotype at higher abundance. The public reads were quality trimmed at Q25 with fastp and then assembled into clones with MiXCR by TCRdb, keeping productive beta chains. Rows are unified per CDR3 protein, each entry keeping the most common DNA and genes. The V and J calls reflect TCRdb's pipeline rather than the authors' work. Here the sample has about 120,000 distinct CDR3 sequences; roughly 10% occur a single time. Of the sample, 30% to 40% is held by the ten largest clones.

The input for sequencing was CD8+ T cells sorted from PBMCs, taken on the day of the yellow fever booster vaccination. The sequence links TRBV29-1 to TRBJ1-1; the D region possibly corresponds to TRBD1 (6 bases align). This clonotype originated in a man aged 18 to 30 who received the YFV17D yellow fever vaccine. The nucleotide sequence reads TGCAGCGTTTATCCAGGGGCTGGCACTGAAGCTTTCTTT. This yields the protein CSVYPGAGTEAFF.